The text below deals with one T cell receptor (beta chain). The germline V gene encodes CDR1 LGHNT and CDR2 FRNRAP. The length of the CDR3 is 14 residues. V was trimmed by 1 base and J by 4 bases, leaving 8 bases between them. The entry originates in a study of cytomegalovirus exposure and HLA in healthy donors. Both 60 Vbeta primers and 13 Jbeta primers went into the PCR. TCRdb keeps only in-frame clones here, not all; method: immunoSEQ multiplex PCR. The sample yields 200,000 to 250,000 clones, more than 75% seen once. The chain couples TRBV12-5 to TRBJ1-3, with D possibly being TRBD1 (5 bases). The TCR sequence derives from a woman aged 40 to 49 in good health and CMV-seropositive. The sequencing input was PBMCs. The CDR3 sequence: CASGLEGVGNTIYF. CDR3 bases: TGTGCTAGTGGTTTGGAAGGGGTAGGAAACACCATATATTTT.